This TCR beta chain appears in the sequencing data of a study of shared clonotypes between healthy human individuals. Study results and caveats: Generation probabilities were higher for clonotypes shared across all four sorted-subset donors than for unshared ones.

Donors were Caucasian adults residing in Nashville, Tennessee, USA. CDR1 and CDR2 from the germline V gene are MDHEN and SYDVKM. The CDR3 length is 15 residues. V shed 0 bases and J shed 8 bases, with 16 bases lying between them. Data came from immunoSEQ multiplex PCR; TCRdb stores just in-frame clones and leaves some out. The sample lists roughly 720,000 clones; 90% were seen once. Note on this clone: Its target is unknown.

The chain uses TRBV28 and TRBJ1-2; D is undetermined. This clonotype was obtained from a man younger than 35 in good health. Some clones in this sample may be carry-over from other donors' samples. The sequenced sample was memory CD8+ T cells from PBMCs. Subset specified: CD45RO+ cells pooled with CCR7-negative TemRA cells. The CDR3 region has the DNA TGTGCCAGCAGTTTATGGGGGTCCCCCCGGGGAGGCTACACCTTC. Protein product: CASSLWGSPRGGYTF.